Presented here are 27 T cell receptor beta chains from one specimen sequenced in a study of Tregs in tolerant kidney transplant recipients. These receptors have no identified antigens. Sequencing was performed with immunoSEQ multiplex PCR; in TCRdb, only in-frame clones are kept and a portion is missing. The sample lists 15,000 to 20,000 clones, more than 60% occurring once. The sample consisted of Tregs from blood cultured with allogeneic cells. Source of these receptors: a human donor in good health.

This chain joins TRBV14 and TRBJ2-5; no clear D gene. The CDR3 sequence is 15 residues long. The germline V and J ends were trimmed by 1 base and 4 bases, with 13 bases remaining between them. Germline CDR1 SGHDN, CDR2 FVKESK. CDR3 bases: TGTGCCAGCAGCCAAGGGACCGCATTCGGAGAGACCCAGTACTTC. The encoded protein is CASSQGTAFGETQYF.

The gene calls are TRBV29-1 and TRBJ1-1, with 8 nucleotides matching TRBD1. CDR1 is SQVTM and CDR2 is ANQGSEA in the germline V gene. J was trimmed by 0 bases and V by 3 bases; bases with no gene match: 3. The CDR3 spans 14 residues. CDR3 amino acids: CSVEHRGMNTEAFF. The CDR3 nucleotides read TGCAGCGTTGAGCACAGGGGGATGAACACTGAAGCTTTCTTT.

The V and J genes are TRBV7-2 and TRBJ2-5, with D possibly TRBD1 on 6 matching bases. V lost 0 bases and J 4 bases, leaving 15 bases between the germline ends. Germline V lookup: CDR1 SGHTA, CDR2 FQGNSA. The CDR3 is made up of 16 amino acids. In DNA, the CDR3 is TGTGCCAGCAGCTTAGCGCTGACAGGATTGGGAGAGACCCAGTACTTC. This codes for CASSLALTGLGETQYF.

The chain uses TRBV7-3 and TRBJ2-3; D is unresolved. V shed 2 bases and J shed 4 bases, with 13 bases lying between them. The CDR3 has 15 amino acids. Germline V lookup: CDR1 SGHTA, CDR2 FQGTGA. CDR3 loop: CASSLGSWGSDTQYF. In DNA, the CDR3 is TGTGCCAGCAGCTTAGGGTCTTGGGGATCAGATACGCAGTATTTT.

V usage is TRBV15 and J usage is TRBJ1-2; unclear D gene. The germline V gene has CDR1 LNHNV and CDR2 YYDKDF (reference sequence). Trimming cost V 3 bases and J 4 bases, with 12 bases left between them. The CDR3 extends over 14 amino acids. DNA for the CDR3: TGTGCCACCAGCAGCCTCGATGGGAGCTATGGCTACACCTTC. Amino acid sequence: CATSSLDGSYGYTF.

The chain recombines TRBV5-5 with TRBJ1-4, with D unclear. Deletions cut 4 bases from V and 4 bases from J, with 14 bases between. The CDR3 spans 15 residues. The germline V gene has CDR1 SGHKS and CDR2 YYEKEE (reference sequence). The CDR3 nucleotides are TGTGCCAGCAGCGCCAGACCCTCCGGTAATGAAAAACTGTTTTTT. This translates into CASSARPSGNEKLFF.

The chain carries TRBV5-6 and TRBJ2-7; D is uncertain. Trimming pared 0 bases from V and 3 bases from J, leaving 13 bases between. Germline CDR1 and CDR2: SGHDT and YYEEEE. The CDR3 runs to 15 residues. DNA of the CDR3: TGTGCCAGCAGCTTGGCCGGCGGTCATAGCTACGAGCAGTACTTC. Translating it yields CASSLAGGHSYEQYF.

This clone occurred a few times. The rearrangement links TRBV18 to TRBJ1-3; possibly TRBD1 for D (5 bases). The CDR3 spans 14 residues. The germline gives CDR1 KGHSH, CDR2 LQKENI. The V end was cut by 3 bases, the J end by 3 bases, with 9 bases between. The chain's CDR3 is CASSPTAVGNTIYF. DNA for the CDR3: TGTGCCAGCTCACCGACAGCGGTTGGAAACACCATATATTTT.

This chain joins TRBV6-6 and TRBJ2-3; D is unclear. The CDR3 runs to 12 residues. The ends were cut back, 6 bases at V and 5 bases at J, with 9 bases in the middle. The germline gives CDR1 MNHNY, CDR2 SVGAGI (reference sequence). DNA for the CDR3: TGTGCCAGCAGGTTTACGCAAGATACGCAGTATTTT. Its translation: CASRFTQDTQYF.

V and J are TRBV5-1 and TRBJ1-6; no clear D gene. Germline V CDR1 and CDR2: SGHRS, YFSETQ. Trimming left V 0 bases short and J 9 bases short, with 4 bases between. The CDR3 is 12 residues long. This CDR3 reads CASSLGASPLHF. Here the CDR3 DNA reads TGCGCCAGCAGCTTGGGGGCTTCACCCCTCCACTTT.

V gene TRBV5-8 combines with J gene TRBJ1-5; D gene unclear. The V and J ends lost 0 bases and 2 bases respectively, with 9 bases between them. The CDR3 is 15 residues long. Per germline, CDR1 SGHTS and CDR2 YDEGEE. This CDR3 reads CASSLGIRGNQPQHF. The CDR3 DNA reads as TGTGCCAGCAGCTTGGGCATTAGGGGCAATCAGCCCCAGCATTTT.

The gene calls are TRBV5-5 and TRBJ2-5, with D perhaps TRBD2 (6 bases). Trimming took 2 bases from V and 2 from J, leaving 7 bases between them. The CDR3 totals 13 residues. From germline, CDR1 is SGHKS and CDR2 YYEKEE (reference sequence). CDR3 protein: CASSFRGQETQYF. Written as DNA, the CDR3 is TGTGCCAGCAGCTTTCGGGGGCAAGAGACCCAGTACTTC.

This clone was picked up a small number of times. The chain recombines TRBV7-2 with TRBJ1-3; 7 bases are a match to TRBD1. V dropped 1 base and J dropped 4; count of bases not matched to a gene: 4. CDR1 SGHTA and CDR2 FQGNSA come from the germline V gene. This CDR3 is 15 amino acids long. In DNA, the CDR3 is TGTGCCAGCAGCTTAGTAGGGACAGAAGGAAACACCATATATTTT. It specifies CASSLVGTEGNTIYF.

The CDR3 protein is CASSLGQEYPEQYF. The CDR3 nucleotides read TGTGCCAGCAGCTTGGGACAGGAATATCCGGAGCAGTACTTC. The rearrangement joins TRBV11-2 to TRBJ2-7; 8 positions agree with TRBD1. Unmatched junction bases numbered 8, after V lost 3 bases and J lost 7 bases. The CDR3 is 14 residues long. Germline CDR1 and CDR2: SGHAT and FQNNGV.

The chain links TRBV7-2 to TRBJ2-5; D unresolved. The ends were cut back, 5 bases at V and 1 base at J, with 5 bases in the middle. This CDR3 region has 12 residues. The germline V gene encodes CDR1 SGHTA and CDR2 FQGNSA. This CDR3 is CASSLPQETQYF. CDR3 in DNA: TGTGCCAGCAGCCTCCCCCAAGAGACCCAGTACTTC.

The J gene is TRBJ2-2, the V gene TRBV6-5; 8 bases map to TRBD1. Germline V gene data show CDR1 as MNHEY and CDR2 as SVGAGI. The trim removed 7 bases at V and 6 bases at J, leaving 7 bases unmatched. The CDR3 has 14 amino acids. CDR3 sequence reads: CASNDRGLSGELFF. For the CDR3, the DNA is TGTGCCAGCAACGACAGGGGTTTATCCGGGGAGCTGTTTTTT.

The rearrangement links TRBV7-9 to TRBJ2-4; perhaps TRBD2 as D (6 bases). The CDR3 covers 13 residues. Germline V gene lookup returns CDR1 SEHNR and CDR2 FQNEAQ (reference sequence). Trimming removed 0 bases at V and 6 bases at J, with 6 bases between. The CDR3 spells CASSLAGGNIQYF. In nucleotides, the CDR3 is TGTGCCAGCAGCTTAGCGGGGGGAAACATTCAGTACTTC.

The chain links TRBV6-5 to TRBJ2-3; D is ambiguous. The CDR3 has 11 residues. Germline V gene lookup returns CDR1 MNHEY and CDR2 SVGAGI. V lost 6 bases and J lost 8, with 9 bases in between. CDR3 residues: CASSRWGTQYF. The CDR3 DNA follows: TGTGCCAGCAGCCGCTGGGGTACGCAGTATTTT.

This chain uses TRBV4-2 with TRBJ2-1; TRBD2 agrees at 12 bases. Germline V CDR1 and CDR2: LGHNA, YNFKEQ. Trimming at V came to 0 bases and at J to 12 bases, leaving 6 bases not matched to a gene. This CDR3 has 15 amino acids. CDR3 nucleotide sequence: TGTGCCAGCAGCCAAGAGACTAGCGGGAGCCAAGGGCAGTTCTTC. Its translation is CASSQETSGSQGQFF.

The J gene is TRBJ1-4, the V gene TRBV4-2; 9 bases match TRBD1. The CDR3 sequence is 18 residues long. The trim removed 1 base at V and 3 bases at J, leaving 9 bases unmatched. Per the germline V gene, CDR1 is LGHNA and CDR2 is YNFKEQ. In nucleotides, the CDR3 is TGTGCCAGCAGCCAAGGGGTCCAACAGGGGGCAGCTAATGAAAAACTGTTTTTT. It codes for CASSQGVQQGAANEKLFF.

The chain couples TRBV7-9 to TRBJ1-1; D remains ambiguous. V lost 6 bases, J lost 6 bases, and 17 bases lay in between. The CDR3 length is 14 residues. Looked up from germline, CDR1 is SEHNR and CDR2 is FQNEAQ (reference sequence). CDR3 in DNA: TGTGCCAGCAGTTCAATGACCGGACTATCTGAAGCTTTCTTT. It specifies CASSSMTGLSEAFF.

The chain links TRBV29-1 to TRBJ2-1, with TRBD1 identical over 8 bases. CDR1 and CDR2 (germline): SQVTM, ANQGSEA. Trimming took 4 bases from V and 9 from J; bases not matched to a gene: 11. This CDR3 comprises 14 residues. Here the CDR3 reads CSVGFGQGLAEQFF. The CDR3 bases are TGCAGCGTTGGGTTTGGACAGGGTTTGGCTGAGCAGTTCTTC.

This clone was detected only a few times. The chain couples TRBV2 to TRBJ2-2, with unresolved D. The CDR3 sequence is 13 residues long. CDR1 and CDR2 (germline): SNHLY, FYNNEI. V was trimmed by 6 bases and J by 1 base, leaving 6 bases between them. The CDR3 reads CASSLGNTGELFF. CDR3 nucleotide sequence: TGTGCCAGCAGCCTCGGGAACACCGGGGAGCTGTTTTTT.

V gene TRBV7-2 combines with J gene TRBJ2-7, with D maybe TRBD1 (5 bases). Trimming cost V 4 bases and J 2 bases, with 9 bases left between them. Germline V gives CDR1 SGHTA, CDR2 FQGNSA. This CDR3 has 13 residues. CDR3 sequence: CASSWGTAYEQYF. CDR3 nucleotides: TGTGCCAGCAGCTGGGGCACTGCCTACGAGCAGTACTTC.

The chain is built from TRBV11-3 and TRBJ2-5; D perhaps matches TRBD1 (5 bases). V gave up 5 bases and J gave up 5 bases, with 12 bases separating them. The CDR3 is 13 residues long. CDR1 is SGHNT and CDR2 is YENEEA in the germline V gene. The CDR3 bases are TGTGCCAGCAGCATCCAGGGCTGGGAGACCCAGTACTTC. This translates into CASSIQGWETQYF.

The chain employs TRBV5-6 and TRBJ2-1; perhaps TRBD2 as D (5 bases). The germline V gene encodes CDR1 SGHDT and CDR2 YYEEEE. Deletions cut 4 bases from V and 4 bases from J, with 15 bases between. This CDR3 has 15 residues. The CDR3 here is CASSRRLALYNEQFF. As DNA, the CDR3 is TGTGCCAGCAGCCGGCGGCTAGCCCTATACAATGAGCAGTTCTTC.

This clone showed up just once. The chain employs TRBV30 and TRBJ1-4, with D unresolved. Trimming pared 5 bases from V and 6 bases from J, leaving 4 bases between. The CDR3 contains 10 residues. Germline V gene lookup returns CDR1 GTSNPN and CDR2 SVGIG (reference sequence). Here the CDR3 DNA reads TGTGCCTGGGGGGATGAAAAACTGTTTTTT. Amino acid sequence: CAWGDEKLFF.